These T cell receptor beta chains were read from a single sample in a study of molecular identifiers for immune sequencing clone quantification. TCRdb processed the PCR reads anew with MiXCR; each CDR3 protein has one entry. The sample lists some 320,000 distinct CDR3 sequences; about 21% were seen once. What was sequenced was naive CD8+ T cells from blood, with Jurkat cell RNA spiked in. The receptors were sampled from a human donor in good health. Some libraries in this study had Jurkat cell RNA spiked in. The CDR3 runs from the conserved cysteine through the conserved F or W. A D gene is named only where the DNA matches it firmly. Clone sizes are given selectively: once, few, many, or a class where the clone is expanded.

cdr3_nt cdr3_aa v_call clone_size d_call j_call
TGTGCCAGCACCCTAGGGGGGGATTCACCCCTCCACTTT CASTLGGDSPLHF TRBV3-1 many NA TRBJ1-6
TGTGCCTGGAGTCGGGTGAACACTGAAGCTTTCTTT CAWSRVNTEAFF TRBV30 many NA TRBJ1-1
TGCAGCGCCCCCTTAGGGGGCATTCAGTACTTC CSAPLGGIQYF TRBV29-1 many NA TRBJ2-4
TGTGCCAGCAGTGATAGGGTTCCGAGCAATCAGCCCCAGCATTTT CASSDRVPSNQPQHF TRBV27 many NA TRBJ1-5
TGCGCCAGCAGCCAAGATTACACTGAAGCTTTCTTT CASSQDYTEAFF TRBV4-3 many NA TRBJ1-1
TGCGCCAGCAGCCAAGGGCGAGAGGGGCAGTTCTTC CASSQGREGQFF TRBV4-3 many NA TRBJ2-1
TGTGCCAGCACAGAGATGGGCACTGAAGCTTTCTTT CASTEMGTEAFF TRBV21-1 many NA TRBJ1-1
TGTGCCAGCGCAGGAGAAGGGCGGGGGCTGATTGGCTACGCCTTC CASAGEGRGLIGYAF TRBV5-3 NA NA TRBJ1-2
TGTGCCAGCAGCTTAAGAGGGTACACAGATACGCAGTATTTT CASSLRGYTDTQYF TRBV7-9 many NA TRBJ2-3
TGTGCCAGCAGCCCGACAGGGAAAGAGACCCAGTACTTC CASSPTGKETQYF TRBV7-9 many TRBD1 TRBJ2-5
TGTGCCAGCAGCGCTGCGGGACTAGCGATAAGCTCCTACGAGCAGTACTTC CASSAAGLAISSYEQYF TRBV28 many TRBD2 TRBJ2-7
TGTGCCAGCAGCTCCGGGGACAGGGGGAACACCGGGGAGCTGTTTTTT CASSSGDRGNTGELFF TRBV5-4 few TRBD1 TRBJ2-2
TGTGCCAGCAGCCCCGGCAGTTTGAACACTGAAGCTTTCTTT CASSPGSLNTEAFF TRBV7-9 few NA TRBJ1-1
TGCGCCAGCAGCCCTTGGGGGACAGAAAATTCACCCCTCCACTTT CASSPWGTENSPLHF TRBV4-1 few TRBD1 TRBJ1-6
TGTGCCAGCAGTTACTTCACAGGGGATACGCAGTATTTT CASSYFTGDTQYF TRBV6-2/TRBV6-3 few NA TRBJ2-3
TGTGCCAGCAGCGATAGGTCCCCGGAAGCTTTCTTT CASSDRSPEAFF TRBV7-2 many NA TRBJ1-1
TGTGCCAGCAGCCGCAGAGGACCTGAACAAGGTGTTCCCACCCGAGGTCCTTACTTT CASSRRGPEQGVPTRGPYF TRBV21-1 NA NA TRBJ1-6
TGTGCCAGCAGGGACCCCGGGACAGCACCCTACGAGCAGTACTTC CASRDPGTAPYEQYF TRBV28 many TRBD1 TRBJ2-7
TGTGCCAGCAGCCCACTAGCGTCATCCTACGAGCAGTACTTC CASSPLASSYEQYF TRBV7-6 many TRBD2 TRBJ2-7
TGTGCCAGCAGTGATTCTCTAGCGGGGACCACAGATACGCAGTATTTT CASSDSLAGTTDTQYF TRBV2 many TRBD2 TRBJ2-3
TGTGCCTGGAGTGTACTCGGGAGTAACACCGGGGAGCTGTTTTTT CAWSVLGSNTGELFF TRBV30 many NA TRBJ2-2
TGTGCCAGCAGCTTCCGCGGGCTCGGGAATTCACCCCTCCACTTT CASSFRGLGNSPLHF TRBV13 many NA TRBJ1-6
TGTGCCAGCAGTTACGGGACAGTCGGCACAGATACGCAGTATTTT CASSYGTVGTDTQYF TRBV6-5 many TRBD1 TRBJ2-3
TGTGCCAGCAGTTTACTAAAGACAGGGGGCAGCGCTGAAGCTTTCTTT CASSLLKTGGSAEAFF TRBV27 many TRBD1 TRBJ1-1
TGCAGCGGAGGAGGACTAGCGGGAGACCCAGGAGATACGCAGTATTTT CSGGGLAGDPGDTQYF TRBV29-1 many TRBD2 TRBJ2-3
TGTGCCAGCAGCCGCGGTCTGGGTCAGCCCCAGCATTTT CASSRGLGQPQHF TRBV27 few NA TRBJ1-5
TGTGCCTGGGGCCGCGGGACAGGGCCCTCTGGGGCCAACGTCCTGACTTTC CAWGRGTGPSGANVLTF TRBV30 many TRBD1 TRBJ2-6
TGCGCCAGCAGCCTACGGACAGGGATCGGGGAGCTGTTTTTT CASSLRTGIGELFF TRBV4-1 NA TRBD1 TRBJ2-2
TGTGCCAGCATGGGGGGGACCACTGAAGCTTTCTTT CASMGGTTEAFF TRBV6-5 many NA TRBJ1-1
TGTGCCAGCAGCCTAGGGCTAGCGGGGGATGCTGATACGCAGTATTTT CASSLGLAGDADTQYF TRBV11-3 many TRBD2 TRBJ2-3
TGCAGCGTGACCCATGGTAGCGGGAACCCTCGGTACGAGCAGTACTTC CSVTHGSGNPRYEQYF TRBV29-1 many TRBD2 TRBJ2-7
TGTGCCAGCAGCGCCGGGACTAGCGACACAGATACGCAGTATTTT CASSAGTSDTDTQYF TRBV9 few TRBD2 TRBJ2-3
TGTGCCAGCAGCCCTAGGACGAGACTAGCGGGCACAGATACGCAGTATTTT CASSPRTRLAGTDTQYF TRBV7-2 NA TRBD2 TRBJ2-3
TGTGCCAGCTGGAGGGACCTAAACACTGAAGCTTTCTTT CASWRDLNTEAFF TRBV12-3/TRBV12-4 many NA TRBJ1-1
TGCAGTGCTAGAGCGCAGAGCTCTGGGGCCAACGTCCTGACTTTC CSARAQSSGANVLTF TRBV20-1 few NA TRBJ2-6
TGTGCCAGCAGCCGCCTCATCGCGGACCCCGAGCAGTACTTC CASSRLIADPEQYF TRBV3-1 NA NA TRBJ2-7
TGTGCCAGTAGTCCGGACTCCTGGACAGAAGATCAGCCCCAGCATTTT CASSPDSWTEDQPQHF TRBV19 NA NA TRBJ1-5
TGTGCCTGGACCCCCATGGGGGGCGGTCAGCCCCAGCATTTT CAWTPMGGGQPQHF TRBV30 many NA TRBJ1-5
TGTGCCAGCCGCCCACTAGCGGATGCAGATAATGAGCAGTTCTTC CASRPLADADNEQFF TRBV28 many TRBD2 TRBJ2-1
TGTGCCACCAGTGGCCACCCTAGGACGCCTAGCGGGAGGGCCGGAACAGATACGCAGTATTTT CATSGHPRTPSGRAGTDTQYF TRBV24-1 NA TRBD2 TRBJ2-3
TGTGCCAGCAGCTATCCCGGACAGGGGGTGAACACTGAAGCTTTCTTT CASSYPGQGVNTEAFF TRBV7-9 many TRBD1 TRBJ1-1
TGCAGCGCCGGTTTCGAGCCTGAAGCTTTCTTT CSAGFEPEAFF TRBV29-1 NA NA TRBJ1-1
TGTGCCAGCAGTTACGGGTGGGAGAACTACGAGCAGTACTTC CASSYGWENYEQYF TRBV6-5 NA NA TRBJ2-7
TGCGCCAGCAGCTTGGAGGGGGTCCGCAATCAGCCCCAGCATTTT CASSLEGVRNQPQHF TRBV5-1 NA NA TRBJ1-5
TGCAGCGTTGTGTCGGGGAACACTGAAGCTTTCTTT CSVVSGNTEAFF TRBV29-1 many NA TRBJ1-1
TGTGCCTGGGAAAGGACCGGGGAGCTGTTTTTT CAWERTGELFF TRBV30 many NA TRBJ2-2
TGTGCCACCAGTAGGGAGACCCAGTACTTC CATSRETQYF TRBV25-1 few NA TRBJ2-5
TGTGCCAGCAGCCCCACAGGGCACGCGAACACCGGGGAGCTGTTTTTT CASSPTGHANTGELFF TRBV6-5 many NA TRBJ2-2
TGTGCCAGCAGCTTAACGGGAGGGCCAGTTGAGCAGTTCTTC CASSLTGGPVEQFF TRBV7-2 many TRBD2 TRBJ2-1
TGCGCCAGCAGCCAAGATCCGTATGCCCCGGACGACTATGGCTACACCTTC CASSQDPYAPDDYGYTF TRBV4-3 many NA TRBJ1-2
TGTGCCAGCAGTTACGGTTTGGATGTCGAGTACTTC CASSYGLDVEYF TRBV6-5 many NA TRBJ2-7
TGCGCCAGCAGCCCCTGGACGAACACTGAAGCTTTCTTT CASSPWTNTEAFF TRBV5-1 many NA TRBJ1-1
TGTGCCAGCAGCATAAGGAGACAAGGAGCACAGACCCAGTACTTC CASSIRRQGAQTQYF TRBV14 many NA TRBJ2-5
TGTGCCAGCAGCTACGGGGATAGTTTGGGAGCTGAAGCTTTCTTT CASSYGDSLGAEAFF TRBV11-2 many NA TRBJ1-1
TGCGCCAGCAGCCAATTTGCCTACGTTGGGACAGGGGATACCGGGGAGCTGTTTTTT CASSQFAYVGTGDTGELFF TRBV4-3 NA TRBD1 TRBJ2-2